This TCR beta chain emerged from a study of neurological immune-mediated disorders. This CDR3 is 14 amino acids long. The germline V and J ends were trimmed by 0 bases and 0 bases, with 3 bases remaining between them. The study's findings and limits: While HTLV-1-associated myelopathy showed the greatest TCR clonal expansion, multiple sclerosis showed the least, falling below healthy controls. Phylogenetic grouping put 18 of 34 multiple sclerosis patients' repertoires into one related-CDR3 cluster, a possible signature.

TCRdb re-derived calls from the 5' RACE reads in MiXCR, one entry per CDR3 protein. Among around 70,000 distinct CDR3 sequences, 4.8% were seen once, and the ten largest hold 2.2%. This clonotype was seen ten or more times. The antigen is unknown. Sequenced sample: PBMCs. The chain recombines TRBV12-3 or TRBV12-4 with TRBJ2-1; D call uncertain. This sequence originates from a woman between 70 and 85 years old with multiple sclerosis. CDR3 in amino acids: CASSLAFSYNEQFF. The CDR3 DNA reads TGTGCCAGCAGTTTAGCATTCTCCTACAATGAGCAGTTCTTC.